Listed here is a single T cell receptor beta chain. Profiled with immunoSEQ multiplex PCR; TCRdb holds only in-frame clones, not every one. The table shows about 73,000 clones, with roughly 90% occurring only once. The sample belongs to a study of cytomegalovirus exposure and HLA in healthy donors. The germline CDR1 and CDR2 sequences are ENHRY and SYGVKD. The length of the CDR3 is 12 residues. V was pared by 3 bases and J by 5 bases, with 8 bases between. This chain links TRBV10-3 with TRBJ2-7; tentatively, D is TRBD2 (5 bases). Sequenced input: PBMCs. This TCR derives from a young woman in good health and CMV-seropositive. The CDR3 region is CAISDRLHEQYF. Here the CDR3 DNA reads TGTGCCATCAGTGATAGACTACACGAGCAGTACTTC.